This T cell receptor (beta chain) originates from a study of blood T cell repertoires in COVID-19. Study background: Both acute and convalescent COVID-19 samples were obtained from the United States, Italy and Spain. Sample material is recorded as cDNA or gDNA derived from T cells, B-cell-depleted T cells, or PBMCs.

The germline V and J ends were trimmed by 2 bases and 2 bases, with 7 bases remaining between them. Looked up from germline, CDR1 is LNHDA and CDR2 is SQIVND (reference sequence). The CDR3 consists of 14 residues. The authors' processing: Amplification of reference gene primers provided the estimated nucleated cell counts. The method was immunoSEQ multiplex PCR; TCRdb's version includes in-frame clones alone and lacks a portion of them. That table supplies the V and J calls and clone size; D and trimming were determined from the DNA. The table has 100,000 to 150,000 clones, around 86% seen once. The rearrangement uses TRBV19 and TRBJ1-5; possibly TRBD1 for D (6 bases). The origin of this receptor is a man between 60 and 75 years old with acute or convalescent COVID-19. The sample was peripheral blood. In nucleotides, the CDR3 is TGTGCCAGTAGTATATACAGGGGCAATCAGCCCCAGCATTTT. Its protein product is CASSIYRGNQPQHF.